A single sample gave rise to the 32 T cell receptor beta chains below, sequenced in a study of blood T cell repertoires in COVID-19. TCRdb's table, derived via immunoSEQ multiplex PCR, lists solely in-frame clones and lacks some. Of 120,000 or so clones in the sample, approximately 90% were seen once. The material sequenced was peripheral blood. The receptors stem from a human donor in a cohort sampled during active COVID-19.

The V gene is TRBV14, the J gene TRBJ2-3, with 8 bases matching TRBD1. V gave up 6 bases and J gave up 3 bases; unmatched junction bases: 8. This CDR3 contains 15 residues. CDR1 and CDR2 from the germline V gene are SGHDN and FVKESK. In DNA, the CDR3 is TGTGCCAGCAGTCTCGGACAGGGAGTGACAGATACGCAGTATTTT. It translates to CASSLGQGVTDTQYF.

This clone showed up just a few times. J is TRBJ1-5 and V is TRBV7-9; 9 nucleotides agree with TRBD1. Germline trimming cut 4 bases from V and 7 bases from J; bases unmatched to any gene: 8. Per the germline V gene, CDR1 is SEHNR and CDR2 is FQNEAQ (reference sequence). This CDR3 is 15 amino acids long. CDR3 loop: CASSSWDREDQPQHF. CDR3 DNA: TGTGCCAGCAGCTCGTGGGACAGGGAGGACCAGCCCCAGCATTTT.

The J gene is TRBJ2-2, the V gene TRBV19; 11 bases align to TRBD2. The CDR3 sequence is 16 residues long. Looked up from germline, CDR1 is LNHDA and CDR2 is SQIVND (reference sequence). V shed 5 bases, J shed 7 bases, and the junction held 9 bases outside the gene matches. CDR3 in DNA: TGTGCCAGTAGTGCCAGTAGCGGGGGGGAAGACGGGGAGCTGTTTTTT. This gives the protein CASSASSGGEDGELFF.

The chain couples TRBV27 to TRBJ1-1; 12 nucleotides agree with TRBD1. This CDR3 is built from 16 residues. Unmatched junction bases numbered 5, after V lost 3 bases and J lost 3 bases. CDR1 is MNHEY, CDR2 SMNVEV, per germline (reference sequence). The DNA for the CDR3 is TGTGCCAGCAGTTTCGGGACAGGGGGCCGGGACACTGAAGCTTTCTTT. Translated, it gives CASSFGTGGRDTEAFF.

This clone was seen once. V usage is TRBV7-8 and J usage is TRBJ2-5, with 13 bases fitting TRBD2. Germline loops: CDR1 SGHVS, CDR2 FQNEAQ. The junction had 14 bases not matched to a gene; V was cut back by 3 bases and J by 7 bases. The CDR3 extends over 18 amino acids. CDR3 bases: TGTGCCAGCAGCTTGTTGACTTGGACTAGCGGGGGATTGGGGACCCAGTACTTC. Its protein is CASSLLTWTSGGLGTQYF. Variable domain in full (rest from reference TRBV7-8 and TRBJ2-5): GAGVSQSPRYKVAKRGQDVALRCDPISGHVSLFWYQQALGQGPEFLTYFQNEAQLDKSGLPSDRFFAERPEGSVSTLKIQRTQQEDSAVYLCASSLLTWTSGGLGTQYFGPGTRLLVL.

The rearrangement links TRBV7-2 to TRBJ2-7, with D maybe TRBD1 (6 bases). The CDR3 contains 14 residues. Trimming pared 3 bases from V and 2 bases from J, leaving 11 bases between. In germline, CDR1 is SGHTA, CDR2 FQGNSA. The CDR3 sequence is CASSFDRTTYEQYF. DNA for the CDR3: TGTGCCAGCAGCTTCGACAGGACAACCTACGAGCAGTACTTC.

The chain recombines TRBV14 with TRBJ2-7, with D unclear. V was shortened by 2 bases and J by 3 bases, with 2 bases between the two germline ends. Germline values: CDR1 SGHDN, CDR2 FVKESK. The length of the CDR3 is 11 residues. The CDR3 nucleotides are TGTGCCAGCAGCCAATACTACGAGCAGTACTTC. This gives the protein CASSQYYEQYF.

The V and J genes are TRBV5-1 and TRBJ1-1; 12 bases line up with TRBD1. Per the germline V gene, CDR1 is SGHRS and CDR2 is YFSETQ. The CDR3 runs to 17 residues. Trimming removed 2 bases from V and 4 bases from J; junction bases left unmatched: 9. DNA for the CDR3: TGCGCCAGCAGCTTTGCCGGGACAGGGGGCGCCGGCACTGAAGCTTTCTTT. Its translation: CASSFAGTGGAGTEAFF.

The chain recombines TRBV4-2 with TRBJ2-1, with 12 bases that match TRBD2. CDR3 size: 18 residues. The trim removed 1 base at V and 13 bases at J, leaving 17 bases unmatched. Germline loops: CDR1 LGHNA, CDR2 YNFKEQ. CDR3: CASSQASQASGGALLQFF. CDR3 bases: TGTGCCAGCAGCCAAGCATCTCAAGCTAGCGGGGGGGCTCTGTTACAGTTCTTC.

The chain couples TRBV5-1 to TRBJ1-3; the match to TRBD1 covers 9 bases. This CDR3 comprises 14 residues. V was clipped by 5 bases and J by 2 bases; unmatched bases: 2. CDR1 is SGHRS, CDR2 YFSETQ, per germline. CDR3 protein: CASRQGAPGNTIYF. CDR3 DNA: TGCGCCAGCAGACAGGGGGCGCCTGGAAACACCATATATTTT. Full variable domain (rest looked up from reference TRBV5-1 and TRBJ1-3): KAGVTQTPRYLIKTRGQQVTLSCSPISGHRSVSWYQQTPGQGLQFLFEYFSETQRNKGNFPGRFSGRQFSNSRSEMNVSTLELGDSALYLCASRQGAPGNTIYFGEGSWLTVV.

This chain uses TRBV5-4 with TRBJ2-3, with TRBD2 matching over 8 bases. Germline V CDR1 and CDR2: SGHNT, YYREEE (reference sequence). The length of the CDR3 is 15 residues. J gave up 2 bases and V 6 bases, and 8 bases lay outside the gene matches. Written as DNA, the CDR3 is TGTGCCAGCAACTCTGGCGGGGGGTCCACAGATACGCAGTATTTT. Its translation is CASNSGGGSTDTQYF.

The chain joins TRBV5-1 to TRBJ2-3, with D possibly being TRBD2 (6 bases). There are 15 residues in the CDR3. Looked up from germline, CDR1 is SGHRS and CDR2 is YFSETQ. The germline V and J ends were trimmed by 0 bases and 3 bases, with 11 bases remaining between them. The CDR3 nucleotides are TGCGCCAGCAGCTTGGACGGGAGCGGAACAGATACGCAGTATTTT. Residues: CASSLDGSGTDTQYF.

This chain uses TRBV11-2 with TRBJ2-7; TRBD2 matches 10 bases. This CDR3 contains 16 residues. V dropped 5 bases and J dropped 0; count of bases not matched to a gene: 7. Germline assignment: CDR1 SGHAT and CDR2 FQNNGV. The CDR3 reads CASSRLGLAASYEQYF. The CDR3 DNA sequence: TGTGCCAGCAGCCGACTCGGACTAGCGGCCTCCTACGAGCAGTACTTC.

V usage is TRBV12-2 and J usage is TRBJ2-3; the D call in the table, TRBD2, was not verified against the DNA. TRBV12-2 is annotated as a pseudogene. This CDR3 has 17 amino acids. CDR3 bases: TGTGCACGCCGAGTACGCAGCTTAGCGACCCACACAGATACGCAGTATTTT. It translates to CARRVRSLATHTDTQYF.

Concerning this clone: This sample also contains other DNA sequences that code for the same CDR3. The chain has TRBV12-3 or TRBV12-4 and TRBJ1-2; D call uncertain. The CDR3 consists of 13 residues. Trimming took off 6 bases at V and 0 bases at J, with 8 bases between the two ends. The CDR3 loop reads CASSLTTNYGYTF. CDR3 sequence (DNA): TGTGCCAGCAGCTTAACAACTAACTATGGCTACACCTTC.

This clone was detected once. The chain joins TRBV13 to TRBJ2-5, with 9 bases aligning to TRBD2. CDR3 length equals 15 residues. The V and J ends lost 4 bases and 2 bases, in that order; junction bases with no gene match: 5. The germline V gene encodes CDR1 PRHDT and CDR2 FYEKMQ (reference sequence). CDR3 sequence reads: CASSSETSGQETQYF. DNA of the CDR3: TGTGCCAGCAGCTCGGAGACTAGCGGTCAAGAGACCCAGTACTTC.

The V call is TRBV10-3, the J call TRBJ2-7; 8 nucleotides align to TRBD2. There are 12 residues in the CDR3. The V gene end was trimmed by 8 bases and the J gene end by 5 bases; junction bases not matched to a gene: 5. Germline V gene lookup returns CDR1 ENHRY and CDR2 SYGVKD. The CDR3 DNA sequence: TGTGCCATCCACGGGGGGGCCGACGAGCAGTACTTC. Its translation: CAIHGGADEQYF.

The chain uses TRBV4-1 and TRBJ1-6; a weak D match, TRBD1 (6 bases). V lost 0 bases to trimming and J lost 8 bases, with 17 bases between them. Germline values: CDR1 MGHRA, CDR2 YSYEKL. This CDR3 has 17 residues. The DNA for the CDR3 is TGCGCCAGCAGCCAAGATCGGCAAAGGGGGGGAGATTCACCCCTCCACTTT. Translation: CASSQDRQRGGDSPLHF.

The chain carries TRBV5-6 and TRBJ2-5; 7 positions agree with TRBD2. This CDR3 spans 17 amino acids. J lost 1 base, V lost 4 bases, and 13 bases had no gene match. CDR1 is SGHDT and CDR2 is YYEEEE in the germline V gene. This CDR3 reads CASSRSISSGPQETQYF. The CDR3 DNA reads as TGTGCCAGCAGCCGAAGTATTTCTAGCGGACCCCAAGAGACCCAGTACTTC.

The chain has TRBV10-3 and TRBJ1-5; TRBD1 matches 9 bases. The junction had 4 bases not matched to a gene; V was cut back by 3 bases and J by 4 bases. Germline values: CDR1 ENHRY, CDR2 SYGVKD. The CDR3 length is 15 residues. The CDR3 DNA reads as TGTGCCATCAGTGACCGGGACAGGGAAAATCAGCCCCAGCATTTT. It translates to CAISDRDRENQPQHF.

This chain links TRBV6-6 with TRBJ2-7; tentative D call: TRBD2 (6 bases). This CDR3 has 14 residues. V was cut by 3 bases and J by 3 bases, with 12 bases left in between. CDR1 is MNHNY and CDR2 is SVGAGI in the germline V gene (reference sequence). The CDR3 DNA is TGTGCCAGCAGTTATTGGGGGGAGAGCTACGAGCAGTACTTC. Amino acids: CASSYWGESYEQYF.

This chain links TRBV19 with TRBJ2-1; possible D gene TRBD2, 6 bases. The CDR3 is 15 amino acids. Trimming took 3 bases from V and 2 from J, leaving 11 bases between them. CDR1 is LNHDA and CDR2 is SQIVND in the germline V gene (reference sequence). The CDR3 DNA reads TGTGCCAGTAGTATGTCTAGCGTCCCCTACAATGAGCAGTTCTTC. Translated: CASSMSSVPYNEQFF.

In nucleotides, the CDR3 is TGCGCCAGCAGCCCCGGACTAGTCTCCTACAATGAGCAGTTCTTC. Translated: CASSPGLVSYNEQFF. The V gene is TRBV5-1, the J gene TRBJ2-1, with 7 bases lining up with TRBD2. Trimming cost V 4 bases and J 0 bases; bases outside gene matches: 4. CDR3 length: 15 residues. From germline, CDR1 is SGHRS and CDR2 YFSETQ.

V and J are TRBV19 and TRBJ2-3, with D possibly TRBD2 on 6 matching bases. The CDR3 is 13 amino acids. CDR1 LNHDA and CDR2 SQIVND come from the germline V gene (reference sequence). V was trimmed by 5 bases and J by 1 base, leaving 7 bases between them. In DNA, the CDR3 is TGTGCCAGTAGTGGACTACGCACAGATACGCAGTATTTT. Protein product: CASSGLRTDTQYF.

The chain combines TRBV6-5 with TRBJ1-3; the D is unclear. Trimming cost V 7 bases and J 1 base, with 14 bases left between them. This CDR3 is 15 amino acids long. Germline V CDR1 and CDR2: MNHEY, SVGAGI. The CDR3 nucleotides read TGTGCCAGCATGTTGTGGGAGTTGTCTGGAAACACCATATATTTT. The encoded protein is CASMLWELSGNTIYF.

This CDR3 reads CASSLTGTGGNEQYF. DNA for the CDR3: TGTGCCAGCAGCTTGACGGGGACAGGGGGTAACGAGCAGTACTTC. This sequence joins TRBV5-4 and TRBJ2-7; 11 bases are a match to TRBD1. CDR1 is SGHNT and CDR2 is YYREEE in the germline V gene (reference sequence). CDR3 length: 15 residues. V shed 1 base and J 5 bases; nucleotides not matched to a gene: 5.

This chain's CDR3 is CASSLQGFQETQYF. The CDR3 DNA is TGCGCCAGCAGCTTACAGGGGTTCCAAGAGACCCAGTACTTC. The chain joins TRBV5-1 to TRBJ2-5; 7 bases match TRBD1. The CDR3 covers 14 residues. Germline values: CDR1 SGHRS, CDR2 YFSETQ. Trimming took 2 bases from V and 1 from J; bases not matched to a gene: 2.

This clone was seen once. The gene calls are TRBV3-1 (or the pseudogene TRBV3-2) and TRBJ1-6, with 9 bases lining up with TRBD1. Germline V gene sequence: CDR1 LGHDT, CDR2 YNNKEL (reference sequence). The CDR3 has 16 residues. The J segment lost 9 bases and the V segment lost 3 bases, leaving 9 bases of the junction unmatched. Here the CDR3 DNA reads TGTGCCAGCAGCCACACACAGGGGGCAGTAGGTTCACCCCTCCACTTT. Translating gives CASSHTQGAVGSPLHF.

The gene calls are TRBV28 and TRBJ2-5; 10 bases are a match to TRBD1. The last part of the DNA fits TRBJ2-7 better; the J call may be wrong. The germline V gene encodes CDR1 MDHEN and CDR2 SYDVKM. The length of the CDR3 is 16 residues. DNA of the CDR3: TGTGCCAGCAGTTTGGTCGGGACAGGGGTTTCCTACGAGCAGTACTTC. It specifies CASSLVGTGVSYEQYF.

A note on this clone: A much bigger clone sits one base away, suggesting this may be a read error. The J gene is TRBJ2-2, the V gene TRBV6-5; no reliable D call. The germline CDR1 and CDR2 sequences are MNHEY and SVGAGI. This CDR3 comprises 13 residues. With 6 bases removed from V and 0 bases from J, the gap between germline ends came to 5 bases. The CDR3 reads CASRAANTGELFF. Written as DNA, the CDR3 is TGTGCCAGCAGGGCCGCGAACACCGGGGAGCTGTTTTTT.

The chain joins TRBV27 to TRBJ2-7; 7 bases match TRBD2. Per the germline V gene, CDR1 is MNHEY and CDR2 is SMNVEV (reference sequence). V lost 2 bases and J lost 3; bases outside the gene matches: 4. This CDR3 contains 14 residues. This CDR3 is CASSLTGEGYEQYF. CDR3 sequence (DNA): TGTGCCAGCAGTTTAACCGGGGAGGGCTACGAGCAGTACTTC.

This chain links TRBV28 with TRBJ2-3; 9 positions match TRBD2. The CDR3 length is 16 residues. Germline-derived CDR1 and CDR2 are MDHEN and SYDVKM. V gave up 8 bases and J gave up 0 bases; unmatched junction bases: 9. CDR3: CASSTGLASSTDTQYF. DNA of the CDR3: TGTGCCAGCTCCACGGGACTAGCTTCTAGCACAGATACGCAGTATTTT.